The clone carrying this T cell receptor (beta chain) appeared once. Its antigen is not known. The sample belongs to a study of shared clonotypes between healthy human individuals. CDR3 length: 17 residues. Trimming stripped 0 bases from V and 1 base from J, with 15 bases between. CDR1 and CDR2 from the germline V gene are MDHEN and SYDVKM. Whole-study results and caveats: Sampling used blood alone; tissue repertoires probably differ.

Method: immunoSEQ multiplex PCR; TCRdb's copy keeps in-frame clones and lacks some. The table lists 2 million to 2.5 million clones, 85% to 95% of them singletons. The specimen was naive CD4+ T cells from PBMCs. The sample's subset: CD45RA+ positively selected. The sequence came from a man aged 18-30 years in good health. Some clones in this sample may be carry-over from other donors' samples. The V call is TRBV28, the J call TRBJ1-2, with D unresolved. CDR3 protein: CASSLWQDLHINYGYTF. CDR3 DNA sequence: TGTGCCAGCAGTTTATGGCAGGATCTACACATTAACTATGGCTACACCTTC.